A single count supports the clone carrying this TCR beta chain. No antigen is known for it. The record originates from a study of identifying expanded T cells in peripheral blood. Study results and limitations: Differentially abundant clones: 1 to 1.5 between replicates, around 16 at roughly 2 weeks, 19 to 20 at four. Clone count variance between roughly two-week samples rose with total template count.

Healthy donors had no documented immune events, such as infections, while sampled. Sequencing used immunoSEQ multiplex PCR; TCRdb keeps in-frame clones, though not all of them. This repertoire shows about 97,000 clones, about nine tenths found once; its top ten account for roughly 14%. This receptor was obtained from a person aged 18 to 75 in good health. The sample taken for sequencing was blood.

In DNA, the CDR3 is TGTGCCAGCAGTGTGACAGGGCCAAGTGAAAAACTGTTTTTT. It translates to CASSVTGPSEKLFF. The V and J genes are TRBV7-9 and TRBJ1-4; TRBD1 matches 7 bases. Germline V gives CDR1 SEHNR, CDR2 FQNEAQ (reference sequence). The CDR3 loop spans 14 amino acids. The trim removed 6 bases at V and 7 bases at J, leaving 8 bases unmatched. Using reference TRBV7-9 and TRBJ1-4 for the parts outside the CDR3, the full variable domain is DTGVSQNPRHKITKRGQNVTFRCDPISEHNRLYWYRQTLGQGPEFLTYFQNEAQLEKSRLLSDRFSAERPKGSFSTLEIQRTEQGDSAMYLCASSVTGPSEKLFFGSGTQLSVL.